A single sample is the source of the 17 T cell receptor beta chains below, sequenced in a study of blood T cell repertoires in COVID-19. The data were produced by immunoSEQ multiplex PCR, yet TCRdb's version contains in-frame clones alone and is incomplete. Among over 200,000 clones listed, approximately 83% were seen once. Material: peripheral blood. These receptors all stem from a middle-aged woman with active or convalescent COVID-19.

This clone occurred a few times. The chain combines TRBV9 with TRBJ1-3, with D unclear. CDR3 size: 13 residues. Germline V lookup: CDR1 SGDLS, CDR2 YYNGEE. Between the trimmed V and J ends, which lost 2 bases and 6 bases, there was a span of 9 bases. The DNA of the CDR3 is TGTGCCAGCAGCGTTGGTGGAGTAAACACCATATATTTT. Translation gives CASSVGGVNTIYF.

The J gene is TRBJ1-5, the V gene TRBV15; 7 bases are a match to TRBD1. The CDR3 is 17 residues long. Trimming removed 4 bases from V and 1 base from J; junction bases left unmatched: 10. In germline, CDR1 is LNHNV, CDR2 YYDKDF (reference sequence). CDR3 nucleotides: TGTGCCACCAGCACTAAGCTGACAGGGAAGAGCAATCAGCCCCAGCATTTT. It translates to CATSTKLTGKSNQPQHF.

The count of this clone is one. V gene TRBV9 combines with J gene TRBJ2-1; D unclear. The germline V gene encodes CDR1 SGDLS and CDR2 YYNGEE. The CDR3 extends over 14 amino acids. V lost 0 bases and J lost 5, with 9 bases in between. CDR3 protein: CASSVDSYNNEQFF. The DNA of the CDR3 is TGTGCCAGCAGCGTAGATAGCTATAACAATGAGCAGTTCTTC.

V gene TRBV15 combines with J gene TRBJ1-5; TRBD1 matches 9 bases. Germline lookup yields CDR1 LNHNV and CDR2 YYDKDF (reference sequence). V shed 0 bases and J 3 bases; nucleotides not matched to a gene: 9. CDR3 length: 18 amino acids. The CDR3 is CATSRDRMGQGNNQPQHF. The CDR3 DNA sequence: TGTGCCACCAGCAGAGATAGGATGGGACAGGGAAACAATCAGCCCCAGCATTTT.

This clone appeared a single time. The chain joins TRBV30 to TRBJ2-4, with unresolved D. The CDR3 covers 12 residues. Germline CDR1 GTSNPN, CDR2 SVGIG (reference sequence). Trimming removed 7 bases from V and 0 bases from J, with 7 bases in between. As DNA, the CDR3 is TGTGCCTTACAACAAGCCAAAAACATTCAGTACTTC. Translated, it gives CALQQAKNIQYF.

V is TRBV7-2 and J is TRBJ1-1; tentative D call: TRBD1 (6 bases). V was cut by 1 base and J by 0 bases, with 9 bases left in between. From germline, CDR1 is SGHTA and CDR2 FQGNSA. This CDR3 region has 15 residues. CDR3 sequence: CASSLDRVLNTEAFF. The CDR3 nucleotides are TGTGCCAGCAGCTTAGACAGGGTTTTGAACACTGAAGCTTTCTTT.

This rearrangement joins TRBV2 to TRBJ2-2, with a tentative D call TRBD2 (6 bases). Germline values: CDR1 SNHLY, CDR2 FYNNEI. The V and J ends lost 4 bases and 6 bases respectively, with 15 bases between them. This CDR3 spans 15 amino acids. CDR3 sequence reads: CASSAEGQVSGELFF. CDR3 in DNA: TGTGCCAGCAGTGCGGAGGGTCAAGTGTCCGGGGAGCTGTTTTTT.

This chain links TRBV19 with TRBJ1-3; D is undetermined. Germline CDR1 and CDR2: LNHDA and SQIVND (reference sequence). V lost 1 base and J lost 2, with 15 bases in between. The CDR3 runs to 17 residues. The CDR3 loop is CASSIVLAGSAGNTIYF. The CDR3 DNA sequence: TGTGCCAGTAGTATAGTGCTGGCGGGTTCTGCTGGAAACACCATATATTTT.

This chain connects TRBV5-1 to TRBJ2-3; D perhaps matches TRBD1 (5 bases). V gave up 2 bases and J gave up 6 bases, with 16 bases separating them. Germline values: CDR1 SGHRS, CDR2 YFSETQ. The CDR3 length is 15 residues. The CDR3 here is CASSFLSGPPDTQYF. In DNA, the CDR3 is TGCGCCAGCAGCTTTCTGTCAGGGCCCCCTGATACGCAGTATTTT.

The V call is TRBV11-3, the J call TRBJ1-3; 7 bases align to TRBD1. J gave up 3 bases and V 4 bases, and 0 bases lay outside the gene matches. Per the germline V gene, CDR1 is SGHNT and CDR2 is YENEEA. The CDR3 totals 13 residues. The CDR3 spells CASSWDSGNTIYF. DNA of the CDR3: TGTGCCAGCAGCTGGGACAGTGGAAACACCATATATTTT.

The CDR3 sequence is CASSQAMTGEAQHF. The CDR3 nucleotides are TGTGCCAGCAGCCAGGCGATGACAGGGGAAGCCCAGCATTTT. This chain links TRBV16 with TRBJ1-5; 8 bases match TRBD1. From germline, CDR1 is KGHSY and CDR2 FQNENV. The CDR3 covers 14 residues. Unmatched junction bases numbered 9, after V lost 3 bases and J lost 11 bases. Full variable domain (outside the CDR3, taken from reference TRBV16 and TRBJ1-5): GEEVAQTPKHLVRGEGQKAKLYCAPIKGHSYVFWYQQVLKNEFKFLISFQNENVFDETGMPKERFSAKCLPNSPCSLEIQATKLEDSAVYFCASSQAMTGEAQHFGDGTRLSIL.

The gene calls are TRBV4-2 and TRBJ2-3; 12 bases line up with TRBD2. J gave up 2 bases and V 6 bases, and 12 bases lay outside the gene matches. CDR1 is LGHNA and CDR2 is YNFKEQ in the germline V gene. This CDR3 comprises 18 residues. The CDR3 region has the DNA TGTGCCAGCAGTTCTACGAGGACTAGCGGGACAACCACAGATACGCAGTATTTT. Protein: CASSSTRTSGTTTDTQYF.

V is TRBV3-1 (or the pseudogene TRBV3-2) and J is TRBJ1-2, with D unresolved. The germline V gene has CDR1 LGHDT and CDR2 YNNKEL (reference sequence). Deletions cut 0 bases from V and 4 bases from J, with 9 bases between. The CDR3 consists of 14 residues. This CDR3 is CASSQDGGSYGYTF. The CDR3 DNA is TGTGCCAGCAGCCAAGATGGAGGGAGCTATGGCTACACCTTC.

This chain joins TRBV27 and TRBJ1-5, with unresolved D. V was pared by 0 bases and J by 3 bases, with 9 bases between. This CDR3 has 15 residues. Germline loops: CDR1 MNHEY, CDR2 SMNVEV (reference sequence). In DNA, the CDR3 is TGTGCCAGCAGTTTATCCCCGGAGGACAATCAGCCCCAGCATTTT. Translated: CASSLSPEDNQPQHF.

In its sample, this clone was seen a few times. The chain is built from TRBV2 and TRBJ2-7, with 7 bases aligning to TRBD1. The CDR3 has 15 amino acids. From germline, CDR1 is SNHLY and CDR2 FYNNEI. The J segment lost 6 bases and the V segment lost 5 bases, leaving 13 bases of the junction unmatched. CDR3 DNA sequence: TGTGCCAGCAGTCAACATGGGATACAGGGGCGCGAGCAGTACTTC. Translating it yields CASSQHGIQGREQYF.

The chain joins TRBV6-5 to TRBJ1-3, with TRBD1 as a possible D gene (5 bases). The CDR3 is 14 residues long. Looked up from germline, CDR1 is MNHEY and CDR2 is SVGAGI. V gave up 5 bases and J gave up 2 bases, with 10 bases separating them. DNA for the CDR3: TGTGCCAGCAGTCCCCCGGGGGCTGGAAACACCATATATTTT. This codes for CASSPPGAGNTIYF.

The rearrangement uses TRBV5-4 and TRBJ1-2; 7 bases map to TRBD1. J lost 0 bases, V lost 1 base, and 9 bases had no gene match. The CDR3 sequence is 17 residues long. Germline lookup yields CDR1 SGHNT and CDR2 YYREEE (reference sequence). The CDR3 protein is CASSLLHGTETNYGYTF. The DNA for the CDR3 is TGTGCCAGCAGCTTGCTCCACGGGACAGAAACTAACTATGGCTACACCTTC.